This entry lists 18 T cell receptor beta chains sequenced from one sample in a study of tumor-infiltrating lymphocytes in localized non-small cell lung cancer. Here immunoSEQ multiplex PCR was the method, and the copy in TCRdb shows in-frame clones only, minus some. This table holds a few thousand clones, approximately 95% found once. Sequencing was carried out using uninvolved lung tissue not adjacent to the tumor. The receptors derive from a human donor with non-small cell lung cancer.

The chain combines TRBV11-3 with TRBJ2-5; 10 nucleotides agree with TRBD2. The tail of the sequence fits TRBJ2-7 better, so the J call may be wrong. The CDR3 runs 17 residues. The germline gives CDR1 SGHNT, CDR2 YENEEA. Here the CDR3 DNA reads TGTGCCAGCAGCTTAATCCGGACTAGCGGACCCACCTACGAGCAGTACTTC. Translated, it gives CASSLIRTSGPTYEQYF.

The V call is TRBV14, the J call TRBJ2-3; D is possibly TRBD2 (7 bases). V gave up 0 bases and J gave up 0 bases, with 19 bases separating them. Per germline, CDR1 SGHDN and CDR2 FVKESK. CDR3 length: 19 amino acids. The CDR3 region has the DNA TGTGCCAGCAGCCAAGATTCCCCTTATGGGGGGGCTAGCACAGATACGCAGTATTTT. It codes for CASSQDSPYGGASTDTQYF. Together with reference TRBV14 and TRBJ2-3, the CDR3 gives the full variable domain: EAGVTQFPSHSVIEKGQTVTLRCDPISGHDNLYWYRRVMGKEIKFLLHFVKESKQDESGMPNNRFLAERTGGTYSTLKVQPAELEDSGVYFCASSQDSPYGGASTDTQYFGPGTRLTVL.

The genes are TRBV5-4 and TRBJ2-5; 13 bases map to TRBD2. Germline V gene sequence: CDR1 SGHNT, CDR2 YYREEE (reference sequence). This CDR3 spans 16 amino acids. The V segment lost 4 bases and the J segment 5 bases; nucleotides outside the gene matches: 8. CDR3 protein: CASSASLAGGPETQYF. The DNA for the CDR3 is TGTGCCAGCAGCGCCTCACTAGCGGGGGGGCCGGAGACCCAGTACTTC.

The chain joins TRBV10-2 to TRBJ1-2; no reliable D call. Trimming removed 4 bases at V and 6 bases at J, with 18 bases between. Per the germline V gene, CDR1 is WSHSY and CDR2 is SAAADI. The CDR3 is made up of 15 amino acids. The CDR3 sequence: CASSGGVGRGNGYTF. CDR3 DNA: TGCGCCAGCAGTGGAGGCGTAGGGCGCGGGAATGGCTACACCTTC.

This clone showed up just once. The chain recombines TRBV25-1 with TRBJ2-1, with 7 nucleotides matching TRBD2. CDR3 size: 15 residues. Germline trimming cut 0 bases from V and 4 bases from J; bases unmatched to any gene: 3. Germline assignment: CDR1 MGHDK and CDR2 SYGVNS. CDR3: CASSEYGGTYNEQFF. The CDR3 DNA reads TGTGCCAGCAGTGAATACGGGGGGACTTACAATGAGCAGTTCTTC. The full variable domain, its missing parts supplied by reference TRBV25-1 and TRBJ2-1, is EADIYQTPRYLVIGTGKKITLECSQTMGHDKMYWYQQDPGMELHLIHYSYGVNSTEKGDLSSESTVSRIRTEHFPLTLESARPSHTSQYLCASSEYGGTYNEQFFGPGTRLTVL.

In DNA form, the CDR3 reads TGTGCCAGCAGGGCGGGAACCTACGAGCAGTACTTC. Translated, it gives CASRAGTYEQYF. The rearrangement links TRBV6-5 to TRBJ2-7; perhaps TRBD2 as D (6 bases). Per the germline V gene, CDR1 is MNHEY and CDR2 is SVGAGI. The CDR3 runs 12 residues. Trimming removed 6 bases from V and 2 bases from J, with 8 bases in between.

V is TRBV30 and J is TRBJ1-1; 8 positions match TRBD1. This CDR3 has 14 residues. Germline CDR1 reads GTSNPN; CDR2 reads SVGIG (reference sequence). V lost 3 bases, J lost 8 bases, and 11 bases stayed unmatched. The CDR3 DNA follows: TGTGCCTGGAGCCGGGGACAGGCTTTCTCCGAAGCTTTCTTT. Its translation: CAWSRGQAFSEAFF.

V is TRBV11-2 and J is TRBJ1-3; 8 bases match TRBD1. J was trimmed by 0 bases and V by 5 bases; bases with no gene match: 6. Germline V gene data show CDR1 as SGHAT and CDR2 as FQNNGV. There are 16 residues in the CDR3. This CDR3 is CASSRDRYSSGNTIYF. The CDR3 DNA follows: TGTGCCAGCAGCCGGGACAGGTACTCCTCTGGAAACACCATATATTTT.

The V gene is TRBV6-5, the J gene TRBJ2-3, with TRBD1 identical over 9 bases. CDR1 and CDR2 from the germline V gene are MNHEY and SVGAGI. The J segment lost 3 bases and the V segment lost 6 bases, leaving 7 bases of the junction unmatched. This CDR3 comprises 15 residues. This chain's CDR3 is CASRGTGMVTDTQYF. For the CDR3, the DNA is TGTGCCAGCAGGGGGACAGGGATGGTGACAGATACGCAGTATTTT.

The CDR3 DNA sequence: TGTGCCAGCAGTATTGTAAATACAGGGAAGAGCTCCTATAATTCACCCCTCCACTTT. Its protein product is CASSIVNTGKSSYNSPLHF. The rearrangement uses TRBV2 and TRBJ1-6; weak D call: TRBD1 (6 bases). The CDR3 is made up of 19 amino acids. Between the trimmed V and J ends, which lost 5 bases and 0 bases, there was a span of 20 bases. CDR1 SNHLY and CDR2 FYNNEI come from the germline V gene.

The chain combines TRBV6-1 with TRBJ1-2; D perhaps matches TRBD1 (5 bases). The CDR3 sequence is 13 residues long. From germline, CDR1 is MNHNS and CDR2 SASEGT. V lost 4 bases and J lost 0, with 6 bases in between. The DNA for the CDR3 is TGTGCCAGCAGTGGGGGGTCTAACTATGGCTACACCTTC. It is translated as CASSGGSNYGYTF.

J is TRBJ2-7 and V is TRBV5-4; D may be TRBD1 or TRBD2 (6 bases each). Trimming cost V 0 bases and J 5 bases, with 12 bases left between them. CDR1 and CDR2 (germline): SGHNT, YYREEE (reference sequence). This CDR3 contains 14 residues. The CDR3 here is CASSLGGAVDEQYF. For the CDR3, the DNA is TGTGCCAGCAGCTTGGGGGGGGCTGTGGACGAGCAGTACTTC.

The CDR3 protein is CASRTGEGEDTQYF. The CDR3 DNA is TGTGCCAGCCGAACCGGGGAGGGGGAAGATACGCAGTATTTT. This chain joins TRBV2 and TRBJ2-3; maybe TRBD2 (7 bases). Trimming cost V 8 bases and J 5 bases, with 17 bases left between them. The CDR3 is 14 amino acids. Germline-derived CDR1 and CDR2 are SNHLY and FYNNEI.

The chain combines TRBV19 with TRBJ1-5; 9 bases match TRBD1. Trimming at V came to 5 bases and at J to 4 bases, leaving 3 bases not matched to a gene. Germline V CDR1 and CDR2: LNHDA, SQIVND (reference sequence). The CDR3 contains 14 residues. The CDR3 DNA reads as TGTGCCAGTAGTGAAGGGACAGGGAATCAGCCCCAGCATTTT. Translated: CASSEGTGNQPQHF.

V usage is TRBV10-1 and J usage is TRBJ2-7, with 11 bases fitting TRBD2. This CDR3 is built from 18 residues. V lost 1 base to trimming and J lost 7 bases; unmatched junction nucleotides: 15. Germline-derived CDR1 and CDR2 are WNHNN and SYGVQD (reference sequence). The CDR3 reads CASSEYGLAGGSRGEQYF. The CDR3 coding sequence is TGCGCCAGCAGTGAGTACGGTCTAGCGGGAGGAAGTCGGGGTGAGCAGTACTTC.

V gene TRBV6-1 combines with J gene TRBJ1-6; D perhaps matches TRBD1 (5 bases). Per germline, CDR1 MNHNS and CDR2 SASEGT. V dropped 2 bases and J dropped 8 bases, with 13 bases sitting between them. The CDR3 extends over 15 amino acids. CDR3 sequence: CASSETGSLYSPLHF. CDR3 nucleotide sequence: TGTGCCAGCAGTGAAACAGGATCGCTGTATTCACCCCTCCACTTT.

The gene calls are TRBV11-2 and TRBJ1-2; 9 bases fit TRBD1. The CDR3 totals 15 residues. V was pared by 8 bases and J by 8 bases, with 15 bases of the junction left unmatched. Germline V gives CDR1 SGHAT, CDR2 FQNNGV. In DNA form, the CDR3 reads TGTGCCAGCGCATCCGGGACAGGGTTCACAAGGGGCTACACCTTC. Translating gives CASASGTGFTRGYTF.

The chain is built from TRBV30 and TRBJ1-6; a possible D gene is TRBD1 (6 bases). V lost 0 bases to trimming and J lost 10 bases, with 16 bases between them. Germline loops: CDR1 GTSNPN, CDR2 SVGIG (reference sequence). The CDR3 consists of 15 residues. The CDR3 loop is CAWSVGGLRSSPLHF. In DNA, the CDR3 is TGTGCCTGGAGTGTAGGGGGGCTGAGGAGCTCACCCCTCCACTTT.